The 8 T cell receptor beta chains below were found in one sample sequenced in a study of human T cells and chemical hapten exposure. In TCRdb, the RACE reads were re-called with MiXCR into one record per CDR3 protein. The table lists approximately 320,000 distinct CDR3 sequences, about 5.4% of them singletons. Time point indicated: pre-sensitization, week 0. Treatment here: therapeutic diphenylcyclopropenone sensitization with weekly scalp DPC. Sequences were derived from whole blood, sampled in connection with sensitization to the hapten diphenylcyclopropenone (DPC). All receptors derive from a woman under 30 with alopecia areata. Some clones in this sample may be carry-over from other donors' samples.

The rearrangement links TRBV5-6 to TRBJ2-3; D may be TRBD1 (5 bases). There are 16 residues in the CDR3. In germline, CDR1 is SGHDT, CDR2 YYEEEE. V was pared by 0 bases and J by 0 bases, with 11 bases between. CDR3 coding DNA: TGTGCCAGCAGCTTGGAACAGGAGACTAGCACAGATACGCAGTATTTT. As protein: CASSLEQETSTDTQYF. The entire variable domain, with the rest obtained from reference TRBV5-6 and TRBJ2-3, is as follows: DAGVTQSPTHLIKTRGQQVTLRCSPKSGHDTVSWYQQALGQGPQFIFQYYEEEERQRGNFPDRFSGHQFPNYSSELNVNALLLGDSALYLCASSLEQETSTDTQYFGPGTRLTVL.

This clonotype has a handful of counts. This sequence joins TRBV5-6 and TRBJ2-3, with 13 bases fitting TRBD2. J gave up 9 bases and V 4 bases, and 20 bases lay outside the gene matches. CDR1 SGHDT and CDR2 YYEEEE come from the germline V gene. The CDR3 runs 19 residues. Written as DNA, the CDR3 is TGTGCCAGCAGCCCCGGGACTAGCGGGGTTAGCTCGGATTTCCGGACGCAGTATTTT. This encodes CASSPGTSGVSSDFRTQYF.

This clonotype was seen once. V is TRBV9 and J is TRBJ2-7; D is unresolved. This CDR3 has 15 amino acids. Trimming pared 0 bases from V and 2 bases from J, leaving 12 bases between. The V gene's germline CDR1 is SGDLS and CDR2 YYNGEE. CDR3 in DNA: TGTGCCAGCAGCGTAGGCCCACGGAGCCCCTACGAGCAGTACTTC. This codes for CASSVGPRSPYEQYF.

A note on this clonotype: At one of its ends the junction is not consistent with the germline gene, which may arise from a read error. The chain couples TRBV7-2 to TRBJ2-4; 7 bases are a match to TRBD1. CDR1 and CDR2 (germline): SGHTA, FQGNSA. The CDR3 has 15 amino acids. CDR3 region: CVSSLQGPGKNIQYF. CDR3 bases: TGTGTCAGCAGCTTACAGGGGCCCGGAAAAAACATTCAGTACTTC.

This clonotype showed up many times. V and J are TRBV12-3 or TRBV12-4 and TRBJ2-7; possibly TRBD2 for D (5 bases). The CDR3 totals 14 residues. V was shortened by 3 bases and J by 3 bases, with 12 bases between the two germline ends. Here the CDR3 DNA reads TGTGCCAGCAGTTTCCCCCCGACTATCTACGAGCAGTACTTC. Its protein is CASSFPPTIYEQYF.

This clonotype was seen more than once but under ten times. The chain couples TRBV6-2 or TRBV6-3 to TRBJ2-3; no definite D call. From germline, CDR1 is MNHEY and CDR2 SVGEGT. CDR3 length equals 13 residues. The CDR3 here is CGSKTSDADTQYF. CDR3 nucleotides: TGTGGCTCCAAGACCAGCGACGCAGATACGCAGTATTTT.

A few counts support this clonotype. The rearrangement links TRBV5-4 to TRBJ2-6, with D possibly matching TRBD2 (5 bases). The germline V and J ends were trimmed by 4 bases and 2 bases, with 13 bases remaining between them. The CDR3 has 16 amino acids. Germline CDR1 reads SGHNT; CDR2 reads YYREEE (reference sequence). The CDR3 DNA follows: TGTGCCAGCAGCCGAGGACTCCAGGCTGGGGCCAACGTCCTGACTTTC. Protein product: CASSRGLQAGANVLTF.

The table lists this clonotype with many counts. Here the CDR3 DNA reads TGCAGTGCTAGAGCGGGTACAGATACGCAGTATTTT. Translated: CSARAGTDTQYF. The V call is TRBV20-1, the J call TRBJ2-3; D unresolved. Germline V lookup: CDR1 DFQATT, CDR2 SNEGSKA (reference sequence). V was shortened by 1 base and J by 3 bases, with 5 bases between the two germline ends. This CDR3 comprises 12 residues.